The clone carrying this TCR beta chain was picked up a small number of times. Antigen unknown. In TCRdb, the RT-PCR reads were re-called with MiXCR into one record per CDR3 protein. The data contain around 200,000 distinct CDR3 sequences, approximately 8.7% of them singletons. The data belong to a study of response to subunit inactivated influenza vaccine. V lost 0 bases and J 5 bases, leaving 13 bases between the germline ends. The CDR3 loop spans 15 amino acids. Germline CDR1 and CDR2: ENHRY and SYGVKD. Regarding the study as a whole: Every seasonal influenza vaccination brings in few new T cells, the authors suggested.

Sequenced here: non-naive T cells sorted from PBMCs, sampled on the day of vaccination. The receptor was derived from a man between 50 and 59 years old who received an inactivated influenza vaccine. The chain is built from TRBV10-3 and TRBJ2-5, with a weak D call TRBD2 (5 bases). In DNA form, the CDR3 reads TGTGCCATCAGTGAGTCGAATGAGGGTCCTGAGACCCAGTACTTC. This sequence encodes CAISESNEGPETQYF.